Below, 31 T cell receptor beta chains from the same sample are listed, as sequenced in a study of cytomegalovirus exposure and HLA in healthy donors. The PCR employed 60 Vbeta primers together with 13 Jbeta primers. The repertoire was sequenced with immunoSEQ multiplex PCR; TCRdb's copy has only in-frame clones and lacks some. The sample lists 100,000 to 150,000 clones, 70% to 85% occurring once. Sequenced sample: PBMCs. The receptors were gathered from a man between 18 and 35 years old in good health and CMV-seronegative.

The gene calls are TRBV14 and TRBJ1-1, with D possibly TRBD1 on 5 matching bases. The CDR3 loop spans 14 amino acids. The V gene lost 4 bases and the J gene lost 5 bases, with 14 bases spanning the gap. Germline V CDR1 and CDR2: SGHDN, FVKESK. The CDR3 nucleotides read TGTGCCAGCAGCCCGCCGGGGGTTTGGACTGAAGCTTTCTTT. This translates into CASSPPGVWTEAFF.

This sequence joins TRBV7-9 and TRBJ2-7, with a weak D call TRBD2 (5 bases). CDR3 length equals 14 residues. V lost 5 bases and J lost 6, with 17 bases in between. Germline V CDR1 and CDR2: SEHNR, FQNEAQ (reference sequence). The CDR3 spells CASSQTGEVGEQYF. Here the CDR3 DNA reads TGTGCCAGCAGCCAAACCGGGGAAGTGGGCGAGCAGTACTTC.

V is TRBV6-1 and J is TRBJ2-7, with unresolved D. CDR1 is MNHNS and CDR2 is SASEGT in the germline V gene. This CDR3 is built from 15 residues. The V and J ends lost 7 bases and 3 bases respectively, with 19 bases between them. This CDR3 reads CASIPLGRSNYEQYF. In DNA, the CDR3 is TGTGCCAGCATCCCACTCGGCAGGTCCAACTACGAGCAGTACTTC.

The CDR3 nucleotides are TGTGCCAGCAGTTTAACCGGGAGGATGGCTGAAGCTTTCTTT. Protein: CASSLTGRMAEAFF. The J gene is TRBJ1-1, the V gene TRBV27; D gene uncertain. CDR1 is MNHEY and CDR2 is SMNVEV in the germline V gene (reference sequence). The CDR3 spans 14 residues. Trimming removed 2 bases at V and 6 bases at J, with 13 bases between.

This sequence joins TRBV5-1 and TRBJ2-3; D is uncertain. The germline CDR1 and CDR2 sequences are SGHRS and YFSETQ. CDR3 size: 15 residues. Between the trimmed V and J ends, which lost 0 bases and 2 bases, there was a span of 10 bases. CDR3 amino acids: CASSLAGFPTDTQYF. CDR3 nucleotide sequence: TGCGCCAGCAGCTTGGCCGGGTTCCCCACAGATACGCAGTATTTT.

V and J are TRBV19 and TRBJ2-3; 9 positions agree with TRBD1. CDR1 and CDR2 (germline): LNHDA, SQIVND (reference sequence). The V segment lost 9 bases and the J segment 4 bases; nucleotides outside the gene matches: 8. The CDR3 sequence is 14 residues long. CDR3 DNA: TGTGCCAGCCAGCGACAGGGGGAGGCAGATACGCAGTATTTT. Encoded protein: CASQRQGEADTQYF.

This sequence joins TRBV5-1 and TRBJ2-5, with TRBD2 matching 10 bases. CDR1 is SGHRS, CDR2 YFSETQ, per germline. The CDR3 runs 16 residues. V was clipped by 0 bases and J by 1 base; unmatched bases: 3. The CDR3 DNA is TGCGCCAGCAGCTTGGTACCTAGCGGGGGCCAAGAGACCCAGTACTTC. This translates into CASSLVPSGGQETQYF.

The gene calls are TRBV6-1 and TRBJ1-4, with 9 bases matching TRBD1. The CDR3 runs to 14 residues. CDR1 is MNHNS, CDR2 SASEGT, per germline. Trimming at V came to 7 bases and at J to 11 bases, leaving 11 bases not matched to a gene. CDR3 sequence: CASTPGQGVGKLFF. In DNA form, the CDR3 reads TGTGCCAGCACACCGGGACAGGGCGTCGGTAAACTGTTTTTT.

The CDR3, as DNA: TGTGCCAGCAGCGTAGACCTACAGGGAGAGGCTTTCTTT. This gives the protein CASSVDLQGEAFF. The rearrangement uses TRBV9 and TRBJ1-1; a weak D match, TRBD1 (6 bases). CDR3 length: 13 residues. V dropped 0 bases and J dropped 11 bases, with 14 bases sitting between them. Germline V gene sequence: CDR1 SGDLS, CDR2 YYNGEE.

This rearrangement joins TRBV4-2 to TRBJ1-1, with 11 bases matching TRBD1. CDR3 size: 15 residues. Germline V gene lookup returns CDR1 LGHNA and CDR2 YNFKEQ. Trimming at V came to 1 base and at J to 5 bases, leaving 3 bases not matched to a gene. In nucleotides, the CDR3 is TGTGCCAGCAGCCAAGGGGACAGGGGGAGGACTGAAGCTTTCTTT. Translated, it gives CASSQGDRGRTEAFF.

This clone has a handful of counts. The rearrangement links TRBV18 to TRBJ2-3, with TRBD2 matching over 7 bases. The CDR3 runs to 16 residues. With 4 bases clipped from V and 7 bases from J, the junction kept 14 bases outside the gene matches. Germline V CDR1 and CDR2: KGHSH, LQKENI. CDR3 sequence reads: CASSHKGGSPKHTQYF. The CDR3 bases are TGTGCCAGCTCACATAAAGGCGGGAGCCCCAAACATACGCAGTATTTT.

The gene calls are TRBV10-3 and TRBJ2-5; 8 positions match TRBD1. The V gene end was trimmed by 4 bases and the J gene end by 2 bases; junction bases not matched to a gene: 6. Germline values: CDR1 ENHRY, CDR2 SYGVKD. The CDR3 spans 15 residues. The CDR3 nucleotides are TGTGCCATCAGTGGAGGGACAGGATTACAAGAGACCCAGTACTTC. The encoded protein is CAISGGTGLQETQYF.

In this sample, this clone turned up once. J is TRBJ2-7 and V is TRBV2; weak D call: TRBD2 (6 bases). CDR1 and CDR2 from the germline V gene are SNHLY and FYNNEI. The CDR3 extends over 14 amino acids. Trimming left V 4 bases short and J 3 bases short, with 13 bases between. The CDR3 DNA sequence: TGTGCCAGCAGTGTGGGGGGAGGAAGCTACGAGCAGTACTTC. Translating gives CASSVGGGSYEQYF.

The V call is TRBV19, the J call TRBJ2-7; 7 nucleotides agree with TRBD1. V lost 2 bases and J lost 2; bases outside the gene matches: 6. Germline V lookup: CDR1 LNHDA, CDR2 SQIVND (reference sequence). CDR3 size: 15 residues. The CDR3 nucleotides read TGTGCCAGTAGTATAAGGACAGGCCCGACCTACGAGCAGTACTTC. It specifies CASSIRTGPTYEQYF. Filled out from reference TRBV19 and TRBJ2-7, the complete variable domain reads DGGITQSPKYLFRKEGQNVTLSCEQNLNHDAMYWYRQDPGQGLRLIYYSQIVNDFQKGDIAEGYSVSREKKESFPLTVTSAQKNPTAFYLCASSIRTGPTYEQYFGPGTRLTVT.

This rearrangement joins TRBV5-6 to TRBJ1-1; D is perhaps TRBD1 (5 bases). The CDR3 consists of 14 residues. Trimming pared 3 bases from V and 1 base from J, leaving 10 bases between. In germline, CDR1 is SGHDT, CDR2 YYEEEE. CDR3 sequence: CASSSGGGNTEAFF. CDR3 nucleotides: TGTGCCAGCAGCTCCGGGGGGGGGAACACTGAAGCTTTCTTT. Based on the CDR3 plus reference TRBV5-6 and TRBJ1-1, the full variable domain is DAGVTQSPTHLIKTRGQQVTLRCSPKSGHDTVSWYQQALGQGPQFIFQYYEEEERQRGNFPDRFSGHQFPNYSSELNVNALLLGDSALYLCASSSGGGNTEAFFGQGTRLTVV.

This clone has more than one count but fewer than ten. The genes are TRBV19 and TRBJ1-1; D call uncertain. The CDR3 consists of 10 residues. Germline CDR1 is LNHDA and CDR2 is SQIVND (reference sequence). The V end lost 6 bases, the J end lost 5 bases, and 4 bases lay between the germline ends. The CDR3 sequence: CASSGTEAFF. The DNA of the CDR3 is TGTGCCAGTAGCGGGACTGAAGCTTTCTTT.

J is TRBJ1-1 and V is TRBV6-6, with D possibly matching TRBD1 (5 bases). This CDR3 contains 13 residues. In germline, CDR1 is MNHNY, CDR2 SVGAGI (reference sequence). Trimming left V 10 bases short and J 5 bases short, with 17 bases between. This CDR3 is CATDGAGTTEAFF. The CDR3 bases are TGTGCCACCGACGGGGCGGGAACGACTGAAGCTTTCTTT.

The chain carries TRBV7-8 and TRBJ2-7; 10 nucleotides line up with TRBD2. Trimming removed 5 bases from V and 3 bases from J; junction bases left unmatched: 4. The CDR3 loop spans 14 amino acids. In germline, CDR1 is SGHVS, CDR2 FQNEAQ. DNA for the CDR3: TGTGCCAGCAGCCTCGGACTAGCGGACTACGAGCAGTACTTC. Protein product: CASSLGLADYEQYF. The whole variable domain, filled in from reference TRBV7-8 and TRBJ2-7, reads GAGVSQSPRYKVAKRGQDVALRCDPISGHVSLFWYQQALGQGPEFLTYFQNEAQLDKSGLPSDRFFAERPEGSVSTLKIQRTQQEDSAVYLCASSLGLADYEQYFGPGTRLTVT.

This clone was observed a single time. The genes are TRBV5-4 and TRBJ2-1; 11 nucleotides agree with TRBD2. This CDR3 has 14 amino acids. The ends lost 7 bases at V and 2 bases at J; junction bases unmatched: 2. Germline loops: CDR1 SGHNT, CDR2 YYREEE (reference sequence). The CDR3 here is CASLSGGAYNEQFF. CDR3 bases: TGTGCCAGCCTTAGCGGGGGGGCCTACAATGAGCAGTTCTTC.

The chain recombines TRBV11-1 with TRBJ2-7; tentative D call: TRBD2 (5 bases). The germline V gene encodes CDR1 SGHAT and CDR2 FQDESV (reference sequence). This CDR3 region has 15 residues. Deletions cut 3 bases from V and 7 bases from J, with 19 bases between. Written as DNA, the CDR3 is TGTGCCAGCAGCTTGGATCCGCCCGCTACGGGGGAGCAGTACTTC. This gives the protein CASSLDPPATGEQYF. The complete variable domain, with remaining parts taken from reference TRBV11-1 and TRBJ2-7, reads EAEVAQSPRYKITEKSQAVAFWCDPISGHATLYWYRQILGQGPELLVQFQDESVVDDSQLPKDRFSAERLKGVDSTLKIQPAELGDSAMYLCASSLDPPATGEQYFGPGTRLTVT.

The rearrangement joins TRBV4-1 to TRBJ2-7; 8 positions agree with TRBD2. The CDR3 length is 14 residues. Germline V gene data show CDR1 as MGHRA and CDR2 as YSYEKL. The junction had 6 bases not matched to a gene; V was cut back by 6 bases and J by 2 bases. CDR3 loop: CASSLGLGPYEQYF. As DNA, the CDR3 is TGCGCCAGCAGTCTGGGACTAGGCCCCTACGAGCAGTACTTC.

V and J are TRBV5-4 and TRBJ2-1, with 7 bases matching TRBD2. V was clipped by 2 bases and J by 4 bases; unmatched bases: 6. CDR3 length equals 15 residues. Germline V gives CDR1 SGHNT, CDR2 YYREEE (reference sequence). Here the CDR3 reads CASSLTAGLYNEQFF. The CDR3 DNA is TGTGCCAGCAGCTTAACAGCGGGACTATACAATGAGCAGTTCTTC.

The J gene is TRBJ1-1, the V gene TRBV7-6; 9 nucleotides line up with TRBD1. The germline V gene encodes CDR1 SGHVS and CDR2 FNYEAQ. Trimming removed 1 base from V and 4 bases from J; junction bases left unmatched: 16. The CDR3 has 19 amino acids. The CDR3 sequence is CASSLEPPGQGGVGTEAFF. The CDR3 region has the DNA TGTGCCAGCAGCTTAGAGCCCCCGGGACAGGGAGGGGTAGGCACTGAAGCTTTCTTT.

This clone was observed a handful of times. The J gene is TRBJ2-7, the V gene TRBV18; 13 bases match TRBD2. The CDR3 is 15 residues long. V lost 4 bases, J lost 2 bases, and 2 bases stayed unmatched. Germline V gene sequence: CDR1 KGHSH, CDR2 LQKENI. CDR3 amino acids: CASSQGLAGTYEQYF. The DNA for the CDR3 is TGTGCCAGCTCACAGGGACTAGCGGGGACCTACGAGCAGTACTTC.

The V gene is TRBV6-6, the J gene TRBJ1-1; TRBD1 matches 9 bases. Germline loops: CDR1 MNHNY, CDR2 SVGAGI (reference sequence). This CDR3 comprises 15 residues. Losses at the gene ends were 4 bases for V and 3 bases for J; bases not matched to a gene: 6. As DNA, the CDR3 is TGTGCCAGCAGTTCCGGGACAGGGATGGACACTGAAGCTTTCTTT. Amino acids: CASSSGTGMDTEAFF.

This CDR3 is CASSEKTGGSYGYTF. In nucleotides, the CDR3 is TGTGCCAGCAGTGAAAAGACAGGGGGAAGCTATGGCTACACCTTC. The chain is built from TRBV6-1 and TRBJ1-2; 9 bases agree with TRBD1. The CDR3 spans 15 residues. The ends lost 2 bases at V and 4 bases at J; junction bases unmatched: 5. Germline CDR1 and CDR2: MNHNS and SASEGT.

The CDR3 loop reads CASSLLSGGAHDTQYF. The CDR3, as DNA: TGTGCCAGCAGCTTATTAAGCGGGGGGGCGCATGATACGCAGTATTTT. The chain links TRBV7-9 to TRBJ2-3; 10 bases are a match to TRBD2. The V and J ends lost 2 bases and 6 bases, in that order; junction bases with no gene match: 8. The CDR3 length is 16 residues. Germline CDR1 reads SEHNR; CDR2 reads FQNEAQ (reference sequence).

The V gene is TRBV5-1, the J gene TRBJ2-3; 12 bases fit TRBD2. V gave up 4 bases and J gave up 0 bases; unmatched junction bases: 12. This CDR3 comprises 19 residues. Germline V CDR1 and CDR2: SGHRS, YFSETQ. This CDR3 is CASSMSSGGAFGSTDTQYF. The CDR3 region has the DNA TGCGCCAGCAGCATGTCTAGCGGGGGGGCCTTCGGGAGCACAGATACGCAGTATTTT.

This rearrangement joins TRBV6-5 to TRBJ1-1, with unresolved D. CDR1 and CDR2 (germline): MNHEY, SVGAGI. V was shortened by 5 bases and J by 1 base, with 8 bases between the two germline ends. The CDR3 totals 13 residues. CDR3 region: CASSLSPNTEAFF. CDR3 coding DNA: TGTGCCAGCAGTCTATCGCCGAACACTGAAGCTTTCTTT.

The V gene is TRBV5-1, the J gene TRBJ1-5; the D gene is possibly TRBD1 (5 bases). The CDR3 is 13 residues long. Germline CDR1 and CDR2: SGHRS and YFSETQ. The ends were cut back, 4 bases at V and 6 bases at J, with 11 bases in the middle. CDR3 loop: CASSPGKGQPQHF. The CDR3, as DNA: TGCGCCAGCAGCCCAGGGAAGGGTCAGCCCCAGCATTTT.

The V call is TRBV9, the J call TRBJ2-7; maybe TRBD1 (5 bases). The CDR3 has 12 residues. V was shortened by 0 bases and J by 6 bases, with 7 bases between the two germline ends. Per germline, CDR1 SGDLS and CDR2 YYNGEE. CDR3: CASSVGQGEQYF. The CDR3 nucleotides read TGTGCCAGCAGCGTAGGGCAGGGCGAGCAGTACTTC.